A single sample is the source of the 22 T cell receptor beta chains below, sequenced in a study of identical twins. TCRdb ran MiXCR on the 5' RACE reads and lists one entry per CDR3 protein. The profile shows 1.5 million to 2 million distinct CDR3 sequences, 25% to 35% of them singletons. The material sequenced was cord blood. These receptors originate from a newborn girl in good health.

The DNA for the CDR3 is TGTGCCAGCAGTGAATGGGACAGGGGGTACGAGCAGTACTTC. Its protein is CASSEWDRGYEQYF. This chain connects TRBV6-1 to TRBJ2-7, with 11 bases aligning to TRBD1. With 2 bases clipped from V and 4 bases from J, the junction kept 1 base outside the gene matches. Per the germline V gene, CDR1 is MNHNS and CDR2 is SASEGT. The CDR3 length is 14 residues.

With regard to this clonotype: A clone one base away is much larger, so this may be a read error. In nucleotides, the CDR3 is TGTGCCAGCGGTCGGGCCACCTACAATGAGCAGTTCTTC. Encoded protein: CASGRATYNEQFF. V and J are TRBV12-3 or TRBV12-4 and TRBJ2-1; D uncertain. The CDR3 has 13 residues. V was clipped by 8 bases and J by 2 bases, with 10 bases between them.

J is TRBJ1-1 and V is TRBV12-3 or TRBV12-4; the D gene is possibly TRBD1 (5 bases). The V gene lost 9 bases and the J gene lost 1 base, with 24 bases spanning the gap. This CDR3 region has 17 residues. Here the CDR3 reads CASTTGIHSGANTEAFF. In nucleotides, the CDR3 is TGTGCCAGTACCACAGGAATACACTCCGGGGCGAACACTGAAGCTTTCTTT.

The gene calls are TRBV28 and TRBJ2-1, with unresolved D. CDR3 size: 12 residues. In germline, CDR1 is MDHEN, CDR2 SYDVKM. Deletions cut 5 bases from V and 9 bases from J, with 11 bases between. CDR3: CASSLRQSEQFF. The CDR3 DNA reads TGTGCCAGCAGTCTGAGACAATCTGAGCAGTTCTTC.

To note about this clonotype: A junction boundary mismatches the germline segment, possibly from a read error. The gene calls are TRBV11-2 and TRBJ2-1; no reliable D call. The CDR3 sequence is 15 residues long. Germline CDR1 and CDR2: SGHAT and FQNNGV. CDR3 sequence reads: CASGFEVGSYNEQFF. Written as DNA, the CDR3 is TGTGCCAGCGGCTTCGAGGTGGGCTCCTACAATGAGCAGTTCTTC.

In its sample, this clonotype was seen many times. The chain couples TRBV28 to TRBJ1-6; D gene uncertain. Per the germline V gene, CDR1 is MDHEN and CDR2 is SYDVKM. CDR3 length: 15 amino acids. The V end lost 2 bases, the J end lost 0 bases, and 5 bases lay between the germline ends. The CDR3 DNA sequence: TGTGCCAGCAGTTTACCCATCTCCTATAATTCACCCCTCCACTTT. Translation: CASSLPISYNSPLHF.

The gene calls are TRBV12-3 or TRBV12-4 and TRBJ2-3; D not resolved. This CDR3 contains 17 residues. V gave up 10 bases and J gave up 1 base, with 24 bases separating them. CDR3 amino acids: CATLGPKGTTRTDTQYF. As DNA, the CDR3 is TGTGCCACCTTAGGACCTAAGGGTACTACGCGCACAGATACGCAGTATTTT.

J is TRBJ2-5 and V is TRBV12-3 or TRBV12-4; perhaps TRBD1 as D (6 bases). The V end lost 5 bases, the J end lost 1 base, and 14 bases lay between the germline ends. This CDR3 has 15 amino acids. Here the CDR3 reads CASSPLRGPQETQYF. The DNA of the CDR3 is TGTGCCAGCAGTCCTCTCAGGGGTCCCCAAGAGACCCAGTACTTC.

Many counts were recorded for this clonotype. A junction end diverges from the germline sequence, so it may reflect a read error. The J gene is TRBJ2-7, the V gene TRBV5-1; D possibly corresponds to TRBD2 (5 bases). The germline V gene encodes CDR1 SGHRS and CDR2 YFSETQ. This CDR3 has 13 residues. CDR3 amino acids: CASSFGLSYEQYF. DNA for the CDR3: TGTGCCAGCAGTTTCGGACTCTCCTACGAGCAGTACTTC.

The rearrangement joins TRBV5-5 to TRBJ2-5; the D gene is possibly TRBD1 (6 bases). This CDR3 has 16 amino acids. Germline lookup yields CDR1 SGHKS and CDR2 YYEKEE (reference sequence). The V gene lost 1 base and the J gene lost 1 base, with 14 bases spanning the gap. The CDR3 sequence is CASSLIGQTSQETQYF. The CDR3 DNA follows: TGTGCCAGCAGCTTGATAGGACAGACTTCCCAAGAGACCCAGTACTTC. The full variable domain, in which reference TRBV5-5 and TRBJ2-5 provide the parts outside the CDR3, is DAGVTQSPTHLIKTRGQQVTLRCSPISGHKSVSWYQQVLGQGPQFIFQYYEKEERGRGNFPDRFSARQFPNYSSELNVNALLLGDSALYLCASSLIGQTSQETQYFGPGTRLLVL.

This clonotype was counted only a few times. J is TRBJ2-1 and V is TRBV7-2; D gene unclear. The germline gives CDR1 SGHTA, CDR2 FQGNSA. This CDR3 region has 17 residues. The V and J ends lost 1 base and 0 bases respectively, with 13 bases between them. CDR3 DNA sequence: TGTGCCAGCAGCTTAGTAGGCAGCCCGAGCTCCTACAATGAGCAGTTCTTC. It translates to CASSLVGSPSSYNEQFF.

CDR3 protein: CASSSPRTGNGEQFF. CDR3 bases: TGTGCCAGCAGTTCCCCTCGGACAGGGAATGGTGAGCAGTTCTTC. The chain has TRBV12-3 or TRBV12-4 and TRBJ2-1, with 8 nucleotides matching TRBD1. This CDR3 is built from 15 residues. V lost 4 bases, J lost 9 bases, and 11 bases stayed unmatched.

The chain couples TRBV5-1 to TRBJ2-1; 7 bases agree with TRBD2. The trim removed 7 bases at V and 2 bases at J, leaving 9 bases unmatched. Germline V gene data show CDR1 as SGHRS and CDR2 as YFSETQ. This CDR3 spans 15 amino acids. Written as DNA, the CDR3 is TGCGCCAGCGGAACAACGAGCGGGACCTACAATGAGCAGTTCTTC. Amino acid sequence: CASGTTSGTYNEQFF. The variable domain in full, completed from reference TRBV5-1 and TRBJ2-1, reads KAGVTQTPRYLIKTRGQQVTLSCSPISGHRSVSWYQQTPGQGLQFLFEYFSETQRNKGNFPGRFSGRQFSNSRSEMNVSTLELGDSALYLCASGTTSGTYNEQFFGPGTRLTVL.

The chain employs TRBV7-9 and TRBJ2-3; 7 nucleotides match TRBD2. V lost 1 base to trimming and J lost 6 bases; unmatched junction nucleotides: 7. Germline values: CDR1 SEHNR, CDR2 FQNEAQ (reference sequence). CDR3 length equals 15 residues. CDR3 protein: CASSLGGTKSDTQYF. The CDR3 DNA reads as TGTGCCAGCAGCTTAGGTGGGACTAAGTCCGATACGCAGTATTTT. Drawing the rest from reference TRBV7-9 and TRBJ2-3, the complete variable domain is DTGVSQNPRHKITKRGQNVTFRCDPISEHNRLYWYRQTLGQGPEFLTYFQNEAQLEKSRLLSDRFSAERPKGSFSTLEIQRTEQGDSAMYLCASSLGGTKSDTQYFGPGTRLTVL.

The J gene is TRBJ2-1, the V gene TRBV5-1; a weak D match, TRBD2 (5 bases). Gene TRBJ2-7 matches the end of the DNA better, so the J call may be wrong. The CDR3 spans 16 residues. Germline V lookup: CDR1 SGHRS, CDR2 YFSETQ. CDR3: CASSLVPGSSYNEQYF. DNA for the CDR3: TGCGCCAGCAGCTTGGTTCCGGGGAGCTCCTACAATGAGCAGTACTTC.

This rearrangement joins TRBV2 to TRBJ1-2; D is unclear. The germline V and J ends were trimmed by 3 bases and 4 bases, with 18 bases remaining between them. The CDR3 consists of 16 residues. In germline, CDR1 is SNHLY, CDR2 FYNNEI. This chain's CDR3 is CASSDWEGSPFYGYTF. The CDR3 DNA is TGTGCCAGCAGTGATTGGGAAGGATCCCCTTTCTATGGCTACACCTTC.

This clonotype was picked up many times. The chain employs TRBV5-1 and TRBJ2-1, with D tentatively TRBD1 (5 bases). The length of the CDR3 is 14 residues. Germline V gene sequence: CDR1 SGHRS, CDR2 YFSETQ. Trimming removed 2 bases from V and 2 bases from J, with 8 bases in between. CDR3 in DNA: TGCGCCAGCAGCTTTGGGGCTACCTACAATGAGCAGTTCTTC. Protein product: CASSFGATYNEQFF.

The chain links TRBV14 to TRBJ1-2; D is unclear. This CDR3 region has 13 residues. Trimming removed 1 base at V and 6 bases at J, with 9 bases between. Germline V gene data show CDR1 as SGHDN and CDR2 as FVKESK. The CDR3 loop is CASSQVQLHGYTF. The CDR3 DNA reads TGTGCCAGCAGCCAAGTACAGCTCCATGGCTACACCTTC.

The rearrangement uses TRBV13 and TRBJ1-6, with a weak D call TRBD1 (6 bases). The germline CDR1 and CDR2 sequences are PRHDT and FYEKMQ (reference sequence). The CDR3 is 14 amino acids. With 6 bases removed from V and 10 bases from J, the gap between germline ends came to 16 bases. The CDR3 region is CASRAQGKGSPLHF. Here the CDR3 DNA reads TGTGCCAGCAGGGCACAGGGAAAGGGATCACCCCTCCACTTT.

This clonotype was recorded once. The rearrangement joins TRBV12-3 or TRBV12-4 to TRBJ2-7, with D maybe TRBD1 (6 bases). This CDR3 contains 15 residues. With 5 bases removed from V and 3 bases from J, the gap between germline ends came to 17 bases. For the CDR3, the DNA is TGTGCCAGCAGTCCGGAATCAGGGGTAGGCTACGAGCAGTACTTC. Amino acid sequence: CASSPESGVGYEQYF.

The rearrangement uses TRBV20-1 and TRBJ1-5, with D perhaps TRBD1 (5 bases). The CDR3 totals 16 residues. Germline CDR1 DFQATT, CDR2 SNEGSKA (reference sequence). Trimming removed 3 bases at V and 5 bases at J, with 20 bases between. The CDR3 protein is CSASSRTGRADQPQHF. Here the CDR3 DNA reads TGCAGTGCTAGTAGTAGGACTGGCAGGGCGGATCAGCCCCAGCATTTT.

V gene TRBV10-3 combines with J gene TRBJ2-5; 8 nucleotides match TRBD2. The CDR3 has 17 amino acids. Germline V gene sequence: CDR1 ENHRY, CDR2 SYGVKD. V lost 2 bases and J lost 1; bases outside the gene matches: 9. The CDR3 here is CAISEPRLAPFQETQYF. CDR3 DNA: TGTGCCATCAGTGAGCCTAGACTAGCGCCATTCCAAGAGACCCAGTACTTC.